This T cell receptor (beta chain) was retrieved from a study of blood T cell repertoires in COVID-19. About the research overall: Samples of COVID-19 (acute and convalescent) were obtained from the United States, Italy and Spain.

In germline, CDR1 is MNHEY, CDR2 SMNVEV (reference sequence). The CDR3 is 14 amino acids. V was pared by 4 bases and J by 12 bases, with 15 bases of the junction left unmatched. Authors' methods: From reference gene primer amplification, estimates of nucleated cell counts were derived. The repertoire was sequenced with immunoSEQ multiplex PCR; TCRdb's copy has only in-frame clones and lacks some. That table supplies the V and J calls and clone size; D and trimming were determined from the DNA. The sample contains about 49,000 clones, 68% of which appear only once. There are a few counts of this clone.

The sequence was obtained from a woman in her 70s with acute or convalescent COVID-19. The J gene is TRBJ2-7, the V gene TRBV27, with 7 bases that match TRBD1. The sequencing input was peripheral blood. CDR3 in DNA: TGTGCCAGCAGTTGGGGCTCGACAGGGACCCCACTGTACTTC. The encoded protein is CASSWGSTGTPLYF.